The rows below give T cell receptor beta chains drawn from one sample of a study of shared clonotypes between healthy human individuals. TCRdb's copy holds only in-frame clones and misses some; the assay was immunoSEQ multiplex PCR. The repertoire consists of hundreds of thousands of clones, with 70% to 80% occurring once and the leading ten covering about 12%. Material: PBMCs. These receptors were obtained from a woman aged 35 to 49 in good health. Some clones in this sample may be carry-over from other donors' samples. The CDR3 runs from the conserved cysteine through the conserved F or W. A D gene is named only where the DNA matches it firmly. Clone sizes are given selectively: once, few, many, or a class where the clone is expanded.

j_call	v_call	d_call	clone_size	cdr3_aa	cdr3_nt
TRBJ1-5	TRBV2	TRBD1	few	CASSPEGAEYQPQHF	TGTGCCAGCAGTCCTGAGGGGGCAGAGTATCAGCCCCAGCATTTT
TRBJ2-2	TRBV28	TRBD2	NA	CASIPSGGWGSLFF	TGTGCCAGCATTCCTTCGGGGGGTTGGGGGTCGCTGTTTTTT
TRBJ2-3	TRBV10-3	NA	NA	CAIADRDADTQYF	TGTGCCATAGCGGACCGGGACGCAGATACGCAGTATTTT
TRBJ1-1	TRBV7-2	TRBD1	NA	CASSSPLTGGTEAFF	TGTGCCAGCAGCTCTCCGCTGACAGGGGGCACTGAAGCTTTCTTT
TRBJ1-2	TRBV30	NA	NA	CAWTLTGAALISGYTF	TGTGCCTGGACCCTAACGGGGGCAGCGTTAATTTCAGGCTACACCTTC
TRBJ1-1	TRBV5-1	NA	NA	CASSLARGNTEAFF	TGCGCCAGCAGCTTGGCTAGGGGGAACACTGAAGCTTTCTTT
TRBJ1-1	TRBV19	NA	few	CASSIGRLENTEAFF	TGTGCCAGTAGTATCGGGCGCTTGGAGAACACTGAAGCTTTCTTT
TRBJ1-1	TRBV7-9	NA	NA	CASSLVPFREAFF	TGTGCCAGCAGCTTAGTACCTTTCCGTGAAGCTTTCTTT
TRBJ1-5	TRBV19	NA	few	CASSITRLGPYSNQPQHF	TGTGCCAGTAGTATAACCAGGTTAGGTCCCTATAGCAATCAGCCCCAGCATTTT
TRBJ2-7	TRBV18	TRBD1	NA	CASSRGQDLYEQYF	TGTGCCAGCTCAAGGGGACAGGATCTCTACGAGCAGTACTTC
TRBJ2-5	TRBV15	TRBD2	NA	CATNLAGGSETQYF	TGTGCCACCAACTTAGCGGGAGGGTCGGAGACCCAGTACTTC
TRBJ1-2	TRBV7-3	TRBD1	NA	CASSSMGGQDYGYTF	TGTGCCAGCAGCTCAATGGGGGGACAGGACTATGGCTACACCTTC
TRBJ2-3	TRBV9	NA	NA	CASSVGGSTTDTQYF	TGTGCCAGCAGCGTAGGTGGTAGCACCACAGATACGCAATATTTT
TRBJ1-1	TRBV29-1	TRBD1	NA	CSVEKQGARTEAFF	TGCAGCGTTGAAAAACAGGGGGCCCGTACTGAAGCTTTCTTT
TRBJ2-7	TRBV7-2	TRBD2	NA	CASRDGLAGGGEQYF	TGTGCCAGCAGAGACGGACTAGCGGGAGGAGGCGAGCAGTACTTC
TRBJ2-7	TRBV9	NA	NA	CASSGPGDEQYF	TGTGCCAGCAGCGGCCCGGGGGACGAGCAGTACTTC
TRBJ1-5	TRBV2	NA	NA	CASGGSYSNQPQHF	TGTGCCAGTGGGGGAAGTTATAGCAATCAGCCCCAGCATTTT
TRBJ1-1	TRBV9	TRBD1	once	CASSRRSGTGHTEAFF	TGTGCCAGCAGCCGCCGGTCCGGGACAGGGCACACTGAAGCTTTCTTT
TRBJ1-5	TRBV6-1	NA	NA	CASSEVGMGQPQHF	TGTGCCAGCAGTGAAGTTGGGATGGGTCAGCCCCAGCATTTT
TRBJ1-5	TRBV28	TRBD1	NA	CASSLGQGYSNQPQHF	TGTGCCAGCAGTTTAGGACAGGGTTATAGCAATCAGCCCCAGCATTTT
TRBJ1-4	TRBV7-9	NA	NA	CASSLLGEKLFF	TGTGCCAGCAGCTTGCTTGGTGAAAAACTGTTTTTT
TRBJ2-7	TRBV7-2	NA	NA	CASSLAGLNSYEQYF	TGTGCCAGCAGCCTCGCGGGACTTAACTCCTACGAGCAGTACTTC
TRBJ2-1	TRBV4-1	NA	NA	CASSQVGGRPGEQFF	TGCGCCAGCAGCCAAGTCGGTGGGAGGCCCGGGGAGCAGTTCTTC
TRBJ1-2	TRBV13	TRBD1	NA	CVSSPPGTVNYGYTF	TGTGTCAGCAGCCCCCCCGGGACAGTGAACTATGGCTACACCTTC
TRBJ2-5	TRBV6-5	TRBD2	NA	CASSPLVSGSGTQYF	TGTGCCAGCAGCCCCCTTGTTAGCGGGAGTGGGACCCAGTACTTC
TRBJ2-7	TRBV2	TRBD2	NA	CATTPVAGGYEQYF	TGTGCCACCACACCAGTAGCGGGAGGTTACGAGCAGTACTTC
TRBJ2-7	TRBV10-3	NA	NA	CAISPSGGSYEQYF	TGTGCCATCAGCCCGTCCGGGGGATCCTACGAGCAGTACTTC
TRBJ2-5	TRBV7-2	NA	NA	CASSPLGAGETQYF	TGTGCCAGCAGCCCTCTCGGGGCCGGGGAGACCCAGTACTTC
TRBJ2-3	TRBV27	TRBD2	once	CASTRLQIAGGPDTQYF	TGTGCCAGCACCCGCCTACAGATAGCGGGAGGCCCAGATACGCAGTATTTT
TRBJ2-7	TRBV30	NA	few	CAWSVAEPYYEQYF	TGTGCCTGGAGTGTGGCGGAGCCTTACTACGAGCAGTACTTC
TRBJ2-1	TRBV7-9	TRBD2	NA	CASSLTLAGKYNEQFF	TGTGCCAGCAGCTTAACCCTAGCGGGCAAATACAATGAGCAGTTCTTC
TRBJ2-7	TRBV21-1	NA	once	CASSKAVSGSRHYEQYF	TGTGCCAGCAGCAAAGCCGTAAGCGGGAGTCGTCACTACGAGCAGTACTTC
TRBJ1-1	TRBV23-1	TRBD1	few	CASKGDRGTEAFF	TGCGCCAGTAAAGGAGACAGGGGCACTGAAGCTTTCTTT
TRBJ2-7	TRBV29-1	TRBD1	NA	CSGAIPGQGNEQYF	TGCAGCGGGGCCATTCCGGGACAGGGTAACGAGCAGTACTTC
TRBJ2-1	TRBV7-2	TRBD2	once	CASSFERGIYNEQFF	TGTGCCAGCAGCTTTGAGCGGGGGATCTACAATGAGCAGTTCTTC
TRBJ1-3	TRBV5-1	TRBD1	NA	CASSLSLGQGSGNTIYF	TGCGCCAGCAGCTTGTCCCTTGGACAGGGGTCTGGAAACACCATATATTTT
TRBJ1-2	TRBV7-2	NA	NA	CASSLAPGQLPRGSYGYTF	TGTGCCAGCAGCTTAGCCCCGGGACAACTTCCCAGGGGTAGCTATGGCTACACCTTC
TRBJ2-1	TRBV28	NA	NA	CASSSSGNEQFF	TGTGCCAGCAGCTCCAGCGGCAATGAGCAGTTCTTC
TRBJ2-1	TRBV30	NA	NA	CAWRKTGISYNEQFF	TGTGCCTGGAGAAAGACAGGTATTTCCTACAATGAGCAGTTCTTC
TRBJ1-4	TRBV7-9	NA	NA	CASSFTGWDEKLFF	TGTGCCAGCAGCTTTACAGGGTGGGATGAAAAACTGTTTTTT
TRBJ2-7	TRBV7-2	NA	NA	CASSLGPVTYEQYF	TGTGCCAGCAGCTTAGGCCCGGTAACCTACGAGCAGTACTTC
TRBJ2-1	TRBV4-1	TRBD2	NA	CASSQDSSGAVEQFF	TGCGCCAGCAGCCAAGATTCTAGCGGAGCCGTTGAGCAGTTCTTC
TRBJ1-1	TRBV28	NA	NA	CASSLSGYGEAFF	TGTGCCAGCAGTTTGTCAGGGTATGGCGAAGCTTTCTTT
TRBJ2-5	TRBV7-3	TRBD2	NA	CASSLGTSAETQYF	TGTGCCAGCAGCTTAGGTACTAGCGCGGAGACCCAGTACTTC
TRBJ1-1	TRBV27	TRBD1	NA	CASIPDRRGTEAFF	TGTGCCAGCATTCCGGACAGGCGGGGCACTGAAGCTTTCTTT
TRBJ2-7	TRBV6-5	TRBD2	few	CASTSGLAGREQYF	TGTGCCAGCACCTCAGGGCTAGCGGGAAGAGAGCAGTACTTC
TRBJ1-5	TRBV5-5	NA	NA	CASSLGTDNQPQHF	TGTGCCAGCAGCTTGGGGACAGACAATCAGCCCCAGCATTTT
TRBJ2-1	TRBV4-1	NA	NA	CASSPVASSYNEQFF	TGCGCCAGCAGCCCCGTGGCTAGCTCCTACAATGAGCAGTTCTTC
TRBJ2-2	TRBV27	TRBD2	few	CASSFQPSGTGELFF	TGTGCCAGCAGTTTTCAGCCTAGCGGGACCGGGGAGCTGTTTTTT
TRBJ2-7	TRBV10-3	TRBD2	NA	CAIRGLAGGEQYF	TGTGCCATCAGGGGACTAGCGGGAGGAGAGCAGTACTTC
TRBJ2-1	TRBV4-2	TRBD2	NA	CASSQDTREVSNEQFF	TGTGCCAGCAGCCAAGATACCCGGGAGGTCAGCAATGAGCAGTTCTTC
TRBJ1-4	TRBV25-1	TRBD1	many	CASSQGTGGFEKLFF	TGTGCCAGCAGTCAAGGGACAGGGGGCTTTGAAAAACTGTTTTTT
TRBJ2-1	TRBV11-2	NA	few	CASSPLGVSPYNEQFF	TGTGCCAGCAGCCCCCTAGGGGTTTCCCCCTACAATGAGCAGTTCTTC